One T cell receptor (beta chain) is described in this entry. These data are taken from a study of PD-L1 blockade in urothelial cancer. The CDR3 extends over 14 amino acids. Looked up from germline, CDR1 is SGHVS and CDR2 is FNYEAQ. Trimming pared 0 bases from V and 1 base from J, leaving 4 bases between. Time point meaning: peripheral blood 6 weeks after treatment start. Locally advanced or metastatic urothelial carcinoma was diagnosed in the patients. Sequencing used immunoSEQ multiplex PCR; TCRdb keeps in-frame clones, though not all of them. The table shows about 41,000 clones, with approximately 84% occurring only once.

The sequence came from a man in his 70s with urothelial cancer. Sequencing was performed on PBMCs, taken around atezolizumab (anti-PD-L1) treatment. The rearrangement joins TRBV7-6 to TRBJ1-3; D is ambiguous. The DNA for the CDR3 is TGTGCCAGCAGCTTAGCTAATTCTGGAAACACCATATATTTT. Amino acids: CASSLANSGNTIYF.